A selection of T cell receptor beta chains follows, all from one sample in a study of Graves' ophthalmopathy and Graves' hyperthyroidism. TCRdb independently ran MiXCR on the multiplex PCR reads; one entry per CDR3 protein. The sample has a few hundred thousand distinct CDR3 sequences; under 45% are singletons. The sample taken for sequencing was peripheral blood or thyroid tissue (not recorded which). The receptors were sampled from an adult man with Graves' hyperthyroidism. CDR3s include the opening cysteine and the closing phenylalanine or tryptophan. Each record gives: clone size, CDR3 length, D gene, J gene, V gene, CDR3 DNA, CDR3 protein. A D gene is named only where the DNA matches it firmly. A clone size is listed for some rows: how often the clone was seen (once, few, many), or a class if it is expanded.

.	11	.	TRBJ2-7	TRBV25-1	TGTGCCCCCAGGACAACCTACGAGCAGTACTTC	CAPRTTYEQYF
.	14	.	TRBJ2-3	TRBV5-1	TGCGCCAGCAGCTTACAGGTTGTCGGCGATACGCAGTATTTT	CASSLQVVGDTQYF
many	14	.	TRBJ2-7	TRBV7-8	TGTGCCAGCAGCTTAGGACAGGTCCCCAACGAGCAGTACTTC	CASSLGQVPNEQYF
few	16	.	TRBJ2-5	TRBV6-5	TGTGCCAGCAACTCAAGGGGGGTAAAGGAAGGAGAGACCCAGTACTTC	CASNSRGVKEGETQYF
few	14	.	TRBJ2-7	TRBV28	TGTGCCAGCAGTTCGGCCGGGACAAACTACGAGCAGTACTTC	CASSSAGTNYEQYF
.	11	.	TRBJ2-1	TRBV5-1	TGTGCCAGCAGTTTGTTCAATGAGCAGTTCTTC	CASSLFNEQFF
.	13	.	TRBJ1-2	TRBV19	TGTGCCAGTAGACTCGGGGCGGCCTATGGCTACACCTTC	CASRLGAAYGYTF
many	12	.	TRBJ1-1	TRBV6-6	TGTGCCAGCAGTTACCGGGTCACTGAAGCTTTCTTT	CASSYRVTEAFF
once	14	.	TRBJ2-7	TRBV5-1	TGCGCCAGCGGCTTGAATCACCTCTCCTACGAGCAGTACTTC	CASGLNHLSYEQYF
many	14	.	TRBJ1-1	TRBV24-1	TGTGCCACCAGCATAATTGGGGGGAACACTGAAGCTTTCTTT	CATSIIGGNTEAFF
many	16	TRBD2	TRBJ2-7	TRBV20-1	TGCAGTGCTTCCTCTGGGACTAGCGGGAAATCCTACGAGCAGTACTTC	CSASSGTSGKSYEQYF
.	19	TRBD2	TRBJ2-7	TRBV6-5	TGTGCCAGCAGACCCACAGCAACTAGCGGGGCTAGGAGCTCCTACGAGCAGTACTTC	CASRPTATSGARSSYEQYF
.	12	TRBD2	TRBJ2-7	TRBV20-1	TGCAGTGCTACTAGCGGGACCTTGGAGCAGTACTTC	CSATSGTLEQYF
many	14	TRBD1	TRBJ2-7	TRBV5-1	TGCGCCAGCAGCCGACAGGGGTTGGTATCGGTGCAGTACTTC	CASSRQGLVSVQYF
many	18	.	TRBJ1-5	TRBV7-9	TGTGCCAGCAGCTTAGTGTACAGATCGGCGCATAGCAATCAGCCCCAGCATTTT	CASSLVYRSAHSNQPQHF
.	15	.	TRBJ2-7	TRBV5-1	TGCGCCAGCAGCTTAGCTCAGGGCCATTACTACGAGCAGTACTTC	CASSLAQGHYYEQYF
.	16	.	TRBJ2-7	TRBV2	TGTGCCAGCAGCCCCTGGCAGGGGGACTACTCCTACGAGCAGTACTTC	CASSPWQGDYSYEQYF
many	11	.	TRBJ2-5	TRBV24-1	TGTGCCACCCGTCACCAAGAGACCCAGTACTTC	CATRHQETQYF
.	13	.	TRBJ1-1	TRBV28	TGTGCCACCTGTGAACAGGGTTTTACTGAAGCTTTCTTT	CATCEQGFTEAFF
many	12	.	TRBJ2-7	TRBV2	TGTGCCAGCAGTGAAGGGAGGGACGAGCAGTACTTC	CASSEGRDEQYF
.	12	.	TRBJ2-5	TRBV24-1	TGTGCCACCAGTGACGTGGGAGAGACCCAGTACTTC	CATSDVGETQYF
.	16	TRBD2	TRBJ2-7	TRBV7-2	TGTGCCAGCAGCTTTCCGGGACTAGCGGGATCCGGCGAGCAGTACTTC	CASSFPGLAGSGEQYF
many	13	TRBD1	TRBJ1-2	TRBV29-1	TGCAGCGGGGAGGGACAGAGTCCCTATGGCTACACCTTC	CSGEGQSPYGYTF
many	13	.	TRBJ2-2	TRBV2	TGTGCCAGCCTATACGACTACACCGGGGAGCTGTTTTTT	CASLYDYTGELFF
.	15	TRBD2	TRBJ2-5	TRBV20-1	TGCAGTGCTTCCACTAGCGGAGCCGTCCAAGAGACCCAGTACTTC	CSASTSGAVQETQYF
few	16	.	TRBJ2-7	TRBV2	TGTGCCAGCAGTGAAGCAGTGCAGGATCGGGGCTACGAGCAGTACTTC	CASSEAVQDRGYEQYF
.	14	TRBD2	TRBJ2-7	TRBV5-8	TGTGCCAGCAGTTCTGGCGGGGGGCTATACGAGCAGTACTTC	CASSSGGGLYEQYF
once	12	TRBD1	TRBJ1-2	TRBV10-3	TGTGCCAGCAAACGGACAGGCCATGGCTACACCTTC	CASKRTGHGYTF
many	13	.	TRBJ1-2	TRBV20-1	TGCAGTGCTAGTATGGACAGTAACTATGGCTACACCTTC	CSASMDSNYGYTF
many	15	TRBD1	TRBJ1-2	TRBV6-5	TGTGCCAGCAGTTACTCGAACAGGGGAATTCATGGCTACACCTTC	CASSYSNRGIHGYTF
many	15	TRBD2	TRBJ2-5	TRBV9	TGTGCCAGCAGCGGAAGACTAGCGGGGGCAGAGACCCAGTACTTC	CASSGRLAGAETQYF
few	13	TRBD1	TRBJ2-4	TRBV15	TGTGCCACCAGCAGAGACGACAGGGTGGGTCAGTACTTC	CATSRDDRVGQYF
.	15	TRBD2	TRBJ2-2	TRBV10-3	TGTGCCATCAGTGCCAGCGGGAGACGGACCGGGGAGCTGTTTTTT	CAISASGRRTGELFF
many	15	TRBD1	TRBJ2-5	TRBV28	TGTGCCAGCAGTAGGCAGCTGGGACAGGGGTTGACCCAGTACTTC	CASSRQLGQGLTQYF
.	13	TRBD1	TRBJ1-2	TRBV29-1	TGCAGCGTTGGAACTACAGGGGGCGATGGCTACACCTTC	CSVGTTGGDGYTF
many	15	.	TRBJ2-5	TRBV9	TGTGCCAGCAGCGTGGCGATCTCCGTCGGAGAGACCCAGTACTTC	CASSVAISVGETQYF
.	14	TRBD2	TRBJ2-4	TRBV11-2	TGTGCCAGCAGCCTACTAGCGACCAAAAACATTCAGTACTTC	CASSLLATKNIQYF
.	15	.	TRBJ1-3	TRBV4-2	TGTGCCAGCAGCCAAGATCCCGGGTTAGCGAACACCATATATTTT	CASSQDPGLANTIYF
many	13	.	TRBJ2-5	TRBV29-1	TGCAGCGTTGAAGATCAGCGGAGAGAGACCCAGTACTTC	CSVEDQRRETQYF
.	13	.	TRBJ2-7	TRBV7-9	TGTGCCAGCAGCTTATTGGGTAACGGGGAGCAGTACTTC	CASSLLGNGEQYF
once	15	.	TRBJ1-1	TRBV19	TGTGCCAGTAGTCCGACAGTCCACATGAACACTGAAGCTTTCTTT	CASSPTVHMNTEAFF
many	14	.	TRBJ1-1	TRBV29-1	TGCAGCTCCACGGAGACAAGCATGAACACTGAAGCTTTCTTT	CSSTETSMNTEAFF
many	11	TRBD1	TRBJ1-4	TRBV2	TGTGCCAGCTGGACAGGTGAAAAACTGTTTTTT	CASWTGEKLFF
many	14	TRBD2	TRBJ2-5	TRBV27	TGTGCCAGCAGCACTAGCGGGACGCAAGAGACCCAGTACTTC	CASSTSGTQETQYF
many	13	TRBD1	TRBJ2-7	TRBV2	TGTGCCGCAAGCGGGACAGGGAGATTTGAGCAGTACTTC	CAASGTGRFEQYF